These 25 T cell receptor beta chains were all obtained from the same sample, sequenced in a study of vaccination and CD4 T cells after COVID-19. With the Oncomine TCR Beta short-read assay, DNA from cultured CD4+ T cells was sequenced. TCRdb ran MiXCR on the PCR reads and lists one entry per CDR3 protein. This sample has around 16,000 distinct CDR3 sequences; roughly 50% occur once, and the top ten carry around 19%. These receptors are not linked to any known antigen. Treatment denoted: approximately nine-day PBMC culture with coronavirus spike peptide pools or control peptides (ViraFEST assay). This sample comprised CD4+ T cells from blood, cultured in vitro, obtained before SARS-CoV-2 vaccination. These receptors came from a human donor who had recovered from COVID-19.

This clonotype was counted only a few times. This chain uses TRBV7-9 with TRBJ2-1; TRBD2 might be the D (6 bases). Germline V gene sequence: CDR1 SEHNR, CDR2 FQNEAQ (reference sequence). Deletions cut 5 bases from V and 4 bases from J, with 15 bases between. The CDR3 spans 15 residues. CDR3 region: CASSPRDSPYNEQFF. CDR3 nucleotides: TGTGCCAGCAGCCCCCGGGACTCGCCATACAATGAGCAGTTCTTC.

This clonotype was observed a single time. The V and J genes are TRBV1 and TRBJ1-6; the D call in the table, TRBD1, was not verified against the DNA. TRBV1 is described as a pseudogene. This CDR3 comprises 14 residues. The DNA of the CDR3 is TGCACCAGCAGCCGCCCTAGCGCCCCGGTCCATCTCCACTTT. It codes for CTSSRPSAPVHLHF.

This clonotype showed up just a few times. The rearrangement links TRBV4-1 to TRBJ1-6; TRBD1 might be the D (6 bases). CDR1 is MGHRA and CDR2 is YSYEKL in the germline V gene. This CDR3 contains 14 residues. Deletions cut 2 bases from V and 7 bases from J, with 9 bases between. This CDR3 is CASSQPQGNSPLHF. The CDR3 DNA follows: TGCGCCAGCAGCCAACCCCAGGGGAATTCACCCCTCCACTTT.

The V call is TRBV18, the J call TRBJ2-7, with TRBD1 matching 7 bases. Germline V gene sequence: CDR1 KGHSH, CDR2 LQKENI. This CDR3 comprises 14 residues. The V and J ends lost 3 bases and 5 bases, in that order; junction bases with no gene match: 7. The CDR3 region has the DNA TGTGCCAGCTCACCTCCCAGGGGGACCCACGAGCAGTACTTC. This translates into CASSPPRGTHEQYF. The full variable domain, completed using reference TRBV18 and TRBJ2-7, is NAGVMQNPRHLVRRRGQEARLRCSPMKGHSHVYWYRQLPEEGLKFMVYLQKENIIDESGMPKERFSAEFPKEGPSILRIQQVVRGDSAAYFCASSPPRGTHEQYFGPGTRLTVT.

The V gene is TRBV25-1, the J gene TRBJ2-1; the D call may be TRBD1 or TRBD2 (6 bases each). The germline V gene has CDR1 MGHDK and CDR2 SYGVNS. This CDR3 is built from 16 residues. The V end lost 4 bases, the J end lost 6 bases, and 19 bases lay between the germline ends. CDR3 bases: TGTGCCAGCAGTGCCCTGGGGGCGGGATCCAGCAATGAGCAGTTCTTC. It encodes CASSALGAGSSNEQFF.

This clonotype turned up a few times. The V gene is TRBV20-1, the J gene TRBJ1-5; the D gene is possibly TRBD1 (5 bases). The CDR3 contains 16 residues. V lost 1 base, J lost 1 base, and 14 bases lay in between. Germline CDR1 and CDR2: DFQATT and SNEGSKA (reference sequence). CDR3 residues: CSARGLGPDSNQPQHF. Here the CDR3 DNA reads TGCAGTGCTAGAGGGCTGGGACCCGACAGCAATCAGCCCCAGCATTTT.

This rearrangement joins TRBV7-3 to TRBJ2-1, with D tentatively TRBD2 (6 bases). CDR3 length: 16 amino acids. The V end lost 5 bases, the J end lost 3 bases, and 17 bases lay between the germline ends. Germline loops: CDR1 SGHTA, CDR2 FQGTGA. CDR3 DNA sequence: TGTGCCAGCAGCCCGTGGGGGGAAAGGAACTACAATGAGCAGTTCTTC. Protein sequence: CASSPWGERNYNEQFF.

This clonotype appeared a few times. The chain is built from TRBV20-1 and TRBJ2-5, with 9 bases fitting TRBD2. V lost 0 bases and J lost 0; bases outside the gene matches: 2. The CDR3 has 15 residues. CDR1 is DFQATT and CDR2 is SNEGSKA in the germline V gene (reference sequence). The CDR3 loop is CSARDLAGYQETQYF. CDR3 nucleotides: TGCAGTGCTAGAGATCTAGCGGGGTACCAAGAGACCCAGTACTTC.

J is TRBJ2-5 and V is TRBV20-1; 10 bases match TRBD2. V shed 3 bases, J shed 0 bases, and the junction held 7 bases outside the gene matches. CDR3 length: 16 residues. Germline V gene data show CDR1 as DFQATT and CDR2 as SNEGSKA (reference sequence). The CDR3, as DNA: TGCAGTGCTAGGACTGCACTAGCGGGGTACCAAGAGACCCAGTACTTC. Translated, it gives CSARTALAGYQETQYF.

This clonotype has more than one count but fewer than ten. In nucleotides, the CDR3 is TGTGCCAGCAGTGAGAGGACTAGCGGGGGCAGGGAGCAGTTCTTC. Encoded protein: CASSERTSGGREQFF. The V gene is TRBV2, the J gene TRBJ2-1; 13 bases are a match to TRBD2. The J segment lost 10 bases and the V segment lost 3 bases, leaving 6 bases of the junction unmatched. This CDR3 is built from 15 residues. Germline V lookup: CDR1 SNHLY, CDR2 FYNNEI.

The chain joins TRBV5-4 to TRBJ2-7; D not resolved. V lost 0 bases and J 2 bases, leaving 12 bases between the germline ends. Germline CDR1 is SGHNT and CDR2 is YYREEE (reference sequence). CDR3 length equals 15 residues. The CDR3 DNA sequence: TGTGCCAGCAGCTTGGATGGCATTAGACCCTACGAGCAGTACTTC. Amino acid sequence: CASSLDGIRPYEQYF.

The CDR3 spells CSARPRWEAFF. The CDR3, as DNA: TGCAGTGCCCGGCCCCGATGGGAGGCTTTCTTT. The rearrangement joins TRBV20-1 to TRBJ1-1; D uncertain. CDR3 size: 11 residues. Germline V gene data show CDR1 as DFQATT and CDR2 as SNEGSKA (reference sequence). Trimming shortened V by 6 bases and J by 11 bases, and 16 bases separated the two germline ends.

This clonotype was picked up one time. The V call is TRBV2, the J call TRBJ1-2; no definite D call. The CDR3 has 14 amino acids. The ends were cut back, 1 base at V and 2 bases at J, with 8 bases in the middle. Germline CDR1 and CDR2: SNHLY and FYNNEI. The CDR3 bases are TGTGCCAGCAGTGAAGGGGCGGAGAACTATGGCTACACCTTC. This sequence encodes CASSEGAENYGYTF.

The chain carries TRBV12-3 or TRBV12-4 and TRBJ2-5, with a tentative D call TRBD2 (5 bases). There are 12 residues in the CDR3. V was trimmed by 3 bases and J by 4 bases, leaving 6 bases between them. The CDR3 sequence is CASSFGGETQYF. Here the CDR3 DNA reads TGTGCCAGCAGTTTTGGAGGAGAGACCCAGTACTTC.

CDR3 DNA: TGTGCCAGCAGTTCGACGGACCTACTCTTCCGTGGCTACACCTTC. Protein sequence: CASSSTDLLFRGYTF. The rearrangement joins TRBV28 to TRBJ1-2; D is unresolved. From germline, CDR1 is MDHEN and CDR2 SYDVKM. This CDR3 has 15 residues. Trimming shortened V by 4 bases and J by 7 bases, and 19 bases separated the two germline ends.

This chain connects TRBV20-1 to TRBJ2-6; 7 nucleotides align to TRBD1. Trimming took 5 bases from V and 0 from J; bases not matched to a gene: 4. CDR3 size: 15 residues. Germline CDR1 and CDR2: DFQATT and SNEGSKA (reference sequence). The CDR3 nucleotides read TGCAGTGCTGCAGGGGGAATCTCTGGGGCCAACGTCCTGACTTTC. Protein sequence: CSAAGGISGANVLTF.

The rearrangement joins TRBV4-3 to TRBJ2-7; 8 bases are shared with TRBD1. The J segment lost 3 bases and the V segment lost 10 bases, leaving 8 bases of the junction unmatched. The CDR3 is 13 amino acids. The germline V gene has CDR1 LGHNA and CDR2 YSLEER. CDR3 in amino acids: CANYWDRSYEQYF. The DNA for the CDR3 is TGCGCCAACTACTGGGACAGGAGCTACGAGCAGTACTTC.

This sequence joins TRBV6-5 and TRBJ2-7; D unclear. The germline CDR1 and CDR2 sequences are MNHEY and SVGAGI. V was trimmed by 2 bases and J by 5 bases, leaving 13 bases between them. This CDR3 spans 14 amino acids. CDR3 protein: CASSYDLSSHEQYF. The CDR3 region has the DNA TGTGCCAGCAGTTACGATCTTAGCAGCCACGAGCAGTACTTC.

The chain uses TRBV12-3 or TRBV12-4 and TRBJ2-3; D is uncertain. V was shortened by 10 bases and J by 5 bases, with 10 bases between the two germline ends. This CDR3 contains 11 residues. CDR3 DNA sequence: TGTGCCACGCGACTGGGAGATACGCAGTATTTT. Its protein is CATRLGDTQYF.

This clonotype was picked up a small number of times. This sequence joins TRBV20-1 and TRBJ2-5; TRBD2 aligns across 9 bases. Germline CDR1 is DFQATT and CDR2 is SNEGSKA (reference sequence). Germline trimming cut 6 bases from V and 0 bases from J; bases unmatched to any gene: 8. The CDR3 runs 15 residues. The CDR3 nucleotides read TGCAGTGCAACGTCCCAGCGGGAGGACCAAGAGACCCAGTACTTC. Its protein is CSATSQREDQETQYF.

The V gene is TRBV2, the J gene TRBJ2-3, with 9 bases matching TRBD1. The CDR3 totals 17 residues. Looked up from germline, CDR1 is SNHLY and CDR2 is FYNNEI. V was pared by 6 bases and J by 6 bases, with 16 bases of the junction left unmatched. The DNA of the CDR3 is TGTGCCAGCAGGGCGGGACAGGGAAGGGCGGGAGTGGATACGCAGTATTTT. Residues: CASRAGQGRAGVDTQYF. The full variable domain, completed using reference TRBV2 and TRBJ2-3, is EPEVTQTPSHQVTQMGQEVILRCVPISNHLYFYWYRQILGQKVEFLVSFYNNEISEKSEIFDDQFSVERPDGSNFTLKIRSTKLEDSAMYFCASRAGQGRAGVDTQYFGPGTRLTVL.

The chain is built from TRBV4-1 and TRBJ2-7, with 9 bases that match TRBD2. The CDR3 is made up of 13 amino acids. The V segment lost 4 bases and the J segment 3 bases; nucleotides outside the gene matches: 1. Germline assignment: CDR1 MGHRA and CDR2 YSYEKL. CDR3 DNA sequence: TGCGCCAGCAGCCCGACTAGCGGCTACGAGCAGTACTTC. This codes for CASSPTSGYEQYF.

The J gene is TRBJ2-3, the V gene TRBV30; D ambiguous. The length of the CDR3 is 12 residues. CDR1 GTSNPN and CDR2 SVGIG come from the germline V gene (reference sequence). The V end lost 2 bases, the J end lost 5 bases, and 8 bases lay between the germline ends. Here the CDR3 reads CAWSLTGDTQYF. DNA for the CDR3: TGTGCCTGGAGTCTCACGGGAGATACGCAGTATTTT. The full variable domain, in which reference TRBV30 and TRBJ2-3 provide the parts outside the CDR3, is SQTIHQWPATLVQPVGSPLSLECTVEGTSNPNLYWYRQAAGRGLQLLFYSVGIGQISSEVPQNLSASRPQDRQFILSSKKLLLSDSGFYLCAWSLTGDTQYFGPGTRLTVL.

This clonotype has a single count. The CDR3 bases are TGTGCCAGCAGAGTCGACTCCTACGAGCAGTACTTC. This codes for CASRVDSYEQYF. J is TRBJ2-7 and V is TRBV2; no firm D call. The V and J ends lost 6 bases and 0 bases respectively, with 6 bases between them. The length of the CDR3 is 12 residues. Germline assignment: CDR1 SNHLY and CDR2 FYNNEI. Looking up the rest from reference TRBV2 and TRBJ2-7 gives the full variable domain: EPEVTQTPSHQVTQMGQEVILRCVPISNHLYFYWYRQILGQKVEFLVSFYNNEISEKSEIFDDQFSVERPDGSNFTLKIRSTKLEDSAMYFCASRVDSYEQYFGPGTRLTVT.

The genes are TRBV6-5 and TRBJ2-2; 7 nucleotides agree with TRBD1. The V and J ends lost 0 bases and 7 bases, in that order; junction bases with no gene match: 2. Germline V lookup: CDR1 MNHEY, CDR2 SVGAGI. The CDR3 loop spans 14 amino acids. CDR3 protein: CASSYSRGLGELFF. The CDR3 DNA is TGTGCCAGCAGTTACTCTAGGGGGCTCGGGGAGCTGTTTTTT.